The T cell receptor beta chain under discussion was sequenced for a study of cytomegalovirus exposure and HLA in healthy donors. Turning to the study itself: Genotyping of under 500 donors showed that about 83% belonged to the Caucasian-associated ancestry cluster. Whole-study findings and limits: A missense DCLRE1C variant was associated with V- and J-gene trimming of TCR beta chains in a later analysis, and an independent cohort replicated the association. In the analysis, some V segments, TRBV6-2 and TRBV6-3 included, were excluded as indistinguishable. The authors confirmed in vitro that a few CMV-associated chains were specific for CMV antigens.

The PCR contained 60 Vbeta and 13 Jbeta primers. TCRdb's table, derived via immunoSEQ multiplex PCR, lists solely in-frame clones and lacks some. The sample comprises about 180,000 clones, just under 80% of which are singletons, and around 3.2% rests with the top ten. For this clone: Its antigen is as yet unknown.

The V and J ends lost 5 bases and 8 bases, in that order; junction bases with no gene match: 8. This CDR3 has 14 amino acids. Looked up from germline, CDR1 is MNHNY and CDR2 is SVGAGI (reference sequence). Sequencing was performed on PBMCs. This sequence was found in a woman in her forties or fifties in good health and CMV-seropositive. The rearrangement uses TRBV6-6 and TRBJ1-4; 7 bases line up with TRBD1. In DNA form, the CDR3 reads TGTGCCAGCAGTACCCGGGACAGTTCCGAAAAACTGTTTTTT. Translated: CASSTRDSSEKLFF.